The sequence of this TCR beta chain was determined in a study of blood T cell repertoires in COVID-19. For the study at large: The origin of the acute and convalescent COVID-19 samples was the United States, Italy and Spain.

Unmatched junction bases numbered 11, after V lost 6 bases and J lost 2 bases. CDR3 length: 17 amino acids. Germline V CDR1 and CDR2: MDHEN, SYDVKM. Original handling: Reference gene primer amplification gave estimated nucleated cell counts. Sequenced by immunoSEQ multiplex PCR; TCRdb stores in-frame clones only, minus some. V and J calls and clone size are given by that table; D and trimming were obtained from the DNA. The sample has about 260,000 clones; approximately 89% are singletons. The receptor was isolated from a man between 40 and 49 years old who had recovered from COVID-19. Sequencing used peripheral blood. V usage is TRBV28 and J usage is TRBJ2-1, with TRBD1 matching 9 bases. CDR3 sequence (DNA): TGTGCCAGCAGCTCCGGGACAGGGATGGCGGCCTACAATGAGCAGTTCTTC. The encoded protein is CASSSGTGMAAYNEQFF.